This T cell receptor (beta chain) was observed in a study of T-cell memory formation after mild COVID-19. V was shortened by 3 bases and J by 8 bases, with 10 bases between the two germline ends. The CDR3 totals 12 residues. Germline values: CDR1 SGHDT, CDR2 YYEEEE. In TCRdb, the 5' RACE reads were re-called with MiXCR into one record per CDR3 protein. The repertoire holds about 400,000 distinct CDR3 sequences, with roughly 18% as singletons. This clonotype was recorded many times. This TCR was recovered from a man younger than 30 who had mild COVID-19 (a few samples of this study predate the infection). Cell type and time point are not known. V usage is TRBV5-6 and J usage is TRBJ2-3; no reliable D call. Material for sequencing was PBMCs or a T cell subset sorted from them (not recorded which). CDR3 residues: CASSSVTGTQYF. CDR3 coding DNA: TGTGCCAGCAGCTCGGTTACGGGTACGCAGTATTTT.